Sequencing of this TCR beta chain was carried out in a study of T cell responses to AZD1222 COVID-19 vaccine. Study conclusions and caveats: Baseline antibody screening turned up just a handful of seropositive AZD1222 recipients. Clonal diversity may have been underestimated, and the donors were mostly white British, with more females than males. Nearly half of spike-specific TCRs reportedly go after variant regions that carry no mutations. Spike-specific TCR breadth and depth both grew after two AZD1222 doses.

Of note for this clone: Its cognate antigen is unknown.

V lost 8 bases and J lost 0, with 7 bases in between. The CDR3 runs 12 residues. In germline, CDR1 is SNHLY, CDR2 FYNNEI. Repertoires were generated with immunoSEQ multiplex PCR, while TCRdb's copy carries only in-frame clones and drops some. The sample has about 130,000 clones, over 75% seen once. This chain links TRBV2 with TRBJ1-1; D is undetermined. The material sequenced was peripheral blood, taken on day 0 of AZD1222 vaccination. This sequence originates from an adult in good health. The CDR3 DNA reads TGTGCCAGCCAGATCATGAACACTGAAGCTTTCTTT. Its protein is CASQIMNTEAFF.